Sequencing of this T cell receptor (beta chain) was carried out in a study of blood T cell repertoires in COVID-19. Study as a whole: Recovered Cohort 3 donors showed two negative PCRs, clearance, or symptom resolution. T cells, B-cell-depleted T cells, or PBMCs supplied cDNA or gDNA.

The assay was immunoSEQ multiplex PCR, and TCRdb's table has in-frame clones only and misses some. The top ten clones hold approximately 1.9% of a sample with 350,000 to 400,000 clones, about 87% of them seen once. Adults between roughly 18 and 90 years of age took part from 24 US areas. This clone was recorded only once. The receptor was isolated from a man aged 35 to 55 in a cohort exposed to, infected with or recovered from COVID-19 (not recorded which). The sequenced sample consisted of PBMCs or T cells enriched from blood (not recorded which).

The CDR3 DNA reads TGTGCCAGCAGTTCGCTAGCGGGAGGCGAGCAGTACTTC. This codes for CASSSLAGGEQYF. V usage is TRBV27 and J usage is TRBJ2-7, with 11 bases matching TRBD2. The length of the CDR3 is 13 residues. Germline V gene sequence: CDR1 MNHEY, CDR2 SMNVEV (reference sequence). V shed 4 bases, J shed 6 bases, and the junction held 2 bases outside the gene matches.